This TCR beta chain is drawn from a study of CD8+ T cells in alopecia areata. This clone was found a few times. The antigen is not known. General study findings and limits: Scalp and blood samples kept many expanded lesional clones throughout tofacitinib. Scalp sample data also include resident alphabeta T cells from normal skin.

The treatment is: oral pan-JAK inhibitor, 5-10 mg twice daily. cDNA serving as the sequencing template came from extracted, reverse transcribed RNA. TCRdb keeps only in-frame clones here, not all; method: immunoSEQ multiplex PCR. Of roughly 110,000 clones listed, 45% to 65% were seen once; the top ten hold about 3.2%. Germline CDR1 is SEHNR and CDR2 is FQNEAQ (reference sequence). Trimming pared 0 bases from V and 2 bases from J, leaving 14 bases between. There are 16 residues in the CDR3. The sample was CD4+ T cells sorted from blood, taken at week 24, from a patient treated with tofacitinib. This rearrangement joins TRBV7-9 to TRBJ2-7, with D perhaps given as TRBD1 or TRBD2 (5 bases each). This TCR derives from a human donor with alopecia areata. The CDR3 DNA reads as TGTGCCAGCAGCTTAGCCCTACGACGGGGCCCCTACGAGCAGTACTTC. It encodes CASSLALRRGPYEQYF.